This T cell receptor (beta chain) was recorded in a study of cytomegalovirus exposure and HLA in healthy donors. Study-wide context: Genetic ancestry analysis placed under 90% of the 398 donors that were genotyped in the Caucasian-associated cluster.

The PCR made use of 60 Vbeta and 13 Jbeta primers. Repertoires were generated with immunoSEQ multiplex PCR, while TCRdb's copy carries only in-frame clones and drops some. Of roughly 100,000 clones listed, approximately 81% are singletons. To note about this clone: The antigen remains unidentified.

Study-level findings and limits: Despite most TCR sequences being rare, some public TCRs occurred in many donors. Most CMV-associated TCR beta chains appeared HLA-restricted in a later analysis.

Sequencing input: PBMCs. The sequence was collected from a man younger than 40 in good health and CMV-seronegative.

The CDR3 nucleotides are TGCAGCGTGTCCGGGACAAGAAGTGAGCAGTTCTTC. It translates to CSVSGTRSEQFF. The chain joins TRBV29-1 to TRBJ2-1; the D gene is possibly TRBD1 (6 bases). CDR3 size: 12 residues. The ends were cut back, 6 bases at V and 9 bases at J, with 15 bases in the middle. Germline CDR1 and CDR2: SQVTM and ANQGSEA.